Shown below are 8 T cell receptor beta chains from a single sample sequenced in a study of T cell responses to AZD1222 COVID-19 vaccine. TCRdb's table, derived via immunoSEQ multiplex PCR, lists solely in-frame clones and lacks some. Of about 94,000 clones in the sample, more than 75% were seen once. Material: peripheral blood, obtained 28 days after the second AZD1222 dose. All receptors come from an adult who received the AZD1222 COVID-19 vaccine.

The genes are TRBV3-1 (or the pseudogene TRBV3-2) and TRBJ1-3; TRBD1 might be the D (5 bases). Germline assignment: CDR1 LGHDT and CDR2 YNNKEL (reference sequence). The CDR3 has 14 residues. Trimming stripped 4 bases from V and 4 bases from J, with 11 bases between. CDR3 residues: CASSPHGGGNTIYF. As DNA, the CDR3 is TGTGCCAGCAGCCCTCATGGGGGGGGAAACACCATATATTTT.

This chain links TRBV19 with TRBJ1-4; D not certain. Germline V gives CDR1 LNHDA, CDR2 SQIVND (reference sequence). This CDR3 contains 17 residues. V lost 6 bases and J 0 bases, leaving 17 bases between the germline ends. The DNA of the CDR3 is TGTGCCAGTAGCCCAGTGGGGTTTTCCGCAACTAATGAAAAACTGTTTTTT. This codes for CASSPVGFSATNEKLFF.

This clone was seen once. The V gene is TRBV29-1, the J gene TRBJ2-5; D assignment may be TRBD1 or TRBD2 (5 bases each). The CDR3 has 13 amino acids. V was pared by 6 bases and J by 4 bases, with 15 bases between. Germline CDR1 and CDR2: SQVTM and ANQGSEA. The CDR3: CSVKMGRRETQYF. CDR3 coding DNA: TGCAGCGTCAAGATGGGACGTAGAGAGACCCAGTACTTC.

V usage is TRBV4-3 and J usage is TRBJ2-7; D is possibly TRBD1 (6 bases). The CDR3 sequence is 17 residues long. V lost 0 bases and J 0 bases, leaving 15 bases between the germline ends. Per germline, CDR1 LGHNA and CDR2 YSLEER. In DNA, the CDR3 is TGCGCCAGCAGCCAAGAAACTGGCAGGGGCTACTCCTACGAGCAGTACTTC. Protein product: CASSQETGRGYSYEQYF.

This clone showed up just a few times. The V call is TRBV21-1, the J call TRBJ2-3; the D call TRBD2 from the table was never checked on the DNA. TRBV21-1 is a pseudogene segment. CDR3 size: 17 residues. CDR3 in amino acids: CASSKAQAGGDTDTQYF. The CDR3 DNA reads TGTGCCAGCAGCAAAGCCCAAGCGGGGGGGGACACAGATACGCAGTATTTT.

The CDR3 loop is CASSPGETQYF. The CDR3 DNA is TGTGCCAGCAGCCCTGGGGAGACCCAGTACTTC. V is TRBV4-2 and J is TRBJ2-5, with D unclear. V was trimmed by 4 bases and J by 5 bases, leaving 5 bases between them. From germline, CDR1 is LGHNA and CDR2 YNFKEQ. This CDR3 has 11 amino acids.

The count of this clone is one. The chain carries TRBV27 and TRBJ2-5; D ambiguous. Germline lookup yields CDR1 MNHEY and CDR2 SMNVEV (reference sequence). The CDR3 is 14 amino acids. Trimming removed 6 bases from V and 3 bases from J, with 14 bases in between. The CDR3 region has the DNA TGTGCCAGCAGCCTCCGCGGCGTGGAAGAGACCCAGTACTTC. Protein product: CASSLRGVEETQYF.

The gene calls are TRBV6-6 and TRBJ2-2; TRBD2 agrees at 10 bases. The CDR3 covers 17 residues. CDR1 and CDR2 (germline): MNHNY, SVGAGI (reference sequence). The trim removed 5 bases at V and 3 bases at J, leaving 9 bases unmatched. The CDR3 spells CASSRRLLAGYTGELFF. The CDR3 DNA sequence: TGTGCCAGCAGTCGTAGGTTACTAGCGGGATACACCGGGGAGCTGTTTTTT.